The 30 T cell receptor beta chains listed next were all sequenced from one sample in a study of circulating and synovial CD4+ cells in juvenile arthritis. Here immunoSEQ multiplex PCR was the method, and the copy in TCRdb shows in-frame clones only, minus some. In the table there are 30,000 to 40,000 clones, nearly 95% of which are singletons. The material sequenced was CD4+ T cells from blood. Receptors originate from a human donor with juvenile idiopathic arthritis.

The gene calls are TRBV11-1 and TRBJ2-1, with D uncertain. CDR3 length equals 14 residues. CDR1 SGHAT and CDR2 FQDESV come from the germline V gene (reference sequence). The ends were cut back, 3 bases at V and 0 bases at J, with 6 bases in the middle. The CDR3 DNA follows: TGTGCCAGCAGCTTCCAGATCTCCTACAATGAGCAGTTCTTC. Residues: CASSFQISYNEQFF.

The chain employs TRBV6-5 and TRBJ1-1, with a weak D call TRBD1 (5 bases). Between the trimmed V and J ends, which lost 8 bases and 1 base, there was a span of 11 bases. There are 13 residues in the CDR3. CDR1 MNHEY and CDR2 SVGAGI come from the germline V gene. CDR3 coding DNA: TGTGCCAGCTCCATCGACAGGAACACTGAAGCTTTCTTT. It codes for CASSIDRNTEAFF.

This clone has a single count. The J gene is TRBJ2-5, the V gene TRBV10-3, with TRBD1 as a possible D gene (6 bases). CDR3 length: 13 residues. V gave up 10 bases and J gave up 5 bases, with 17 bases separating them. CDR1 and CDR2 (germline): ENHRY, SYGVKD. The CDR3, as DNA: TGTGCCACCGCCCCTACAGGGAGCGAGACCCAGTACTTC. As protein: CATAPTGSETQYF.

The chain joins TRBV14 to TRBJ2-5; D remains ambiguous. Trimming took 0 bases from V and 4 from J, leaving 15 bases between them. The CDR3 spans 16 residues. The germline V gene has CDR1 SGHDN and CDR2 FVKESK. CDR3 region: CASSQELGWKTETQYF. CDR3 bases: TGTGCCAGCAGCCAAGAACTGGGCTGGAAGACAGAGACCCAGTACTTC.

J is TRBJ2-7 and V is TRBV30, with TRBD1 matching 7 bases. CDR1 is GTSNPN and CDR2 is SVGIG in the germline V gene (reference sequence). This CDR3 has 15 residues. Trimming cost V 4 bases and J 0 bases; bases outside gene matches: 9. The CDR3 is CAWMQDRLTSYEQYF. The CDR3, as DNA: TGTGCCTGGATGCAGGACAGGCTTACCTCCTACGAGCAGTACTTC.

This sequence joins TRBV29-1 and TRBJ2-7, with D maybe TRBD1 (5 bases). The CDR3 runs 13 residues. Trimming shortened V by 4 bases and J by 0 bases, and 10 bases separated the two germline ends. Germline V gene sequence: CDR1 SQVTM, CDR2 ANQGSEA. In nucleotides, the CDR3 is TGCAGCGTTGCAGGCAGGGTCTCCTACGAGCAGTACTTC. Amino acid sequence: CSVAGRVSYEQYF.

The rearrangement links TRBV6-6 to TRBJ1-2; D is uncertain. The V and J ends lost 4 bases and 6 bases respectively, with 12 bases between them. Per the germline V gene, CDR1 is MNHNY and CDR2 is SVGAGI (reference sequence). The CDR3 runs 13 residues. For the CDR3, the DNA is TGTGCCAGCAGTTCGAGGAGGGTGGATGGCTACACCTTC. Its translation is CASSSRRVDGYTF.

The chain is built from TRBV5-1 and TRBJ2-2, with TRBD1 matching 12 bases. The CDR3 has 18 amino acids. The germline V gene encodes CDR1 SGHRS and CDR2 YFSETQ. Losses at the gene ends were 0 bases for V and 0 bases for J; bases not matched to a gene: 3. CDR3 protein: CASSLDGTGGSNTGELFF. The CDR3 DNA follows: TGCGCCAGCAGCTTGGACGGGACAGGGGGCTCGAACACCGGGGAGCTGTTTTTT. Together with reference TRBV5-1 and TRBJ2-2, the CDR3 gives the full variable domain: KAGVTQTPRYLIKTRGQQVTLSCSPISGHRSVSWYQQTPGQGLQFLFEYFSETQRNKGNFPGRFSGRQFSNSRSEMNVSTLELGDSALYLCASSLDGTGGSNTGELFFGEGSRLTVL.

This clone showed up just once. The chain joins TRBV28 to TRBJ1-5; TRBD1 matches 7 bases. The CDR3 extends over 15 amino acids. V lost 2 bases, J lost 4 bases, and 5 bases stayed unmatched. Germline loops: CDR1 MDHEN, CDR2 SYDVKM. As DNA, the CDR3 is TGTGCCAGCAGTTTAGCCGGGACAGTAAATCAGCCCCAGCATTTT. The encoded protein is CASSLAGTVNQPQHF. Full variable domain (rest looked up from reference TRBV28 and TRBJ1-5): DVKVTQSSRYLVKRTGEKVFLECVQDMDHENMFWYRQDPGLGLRLIYFSYDVKMKEKGDIPEGYSVSREKKERFSLILESASTNQTSMYLCASSLAGTVNQPQHFGDGTRLSIL.

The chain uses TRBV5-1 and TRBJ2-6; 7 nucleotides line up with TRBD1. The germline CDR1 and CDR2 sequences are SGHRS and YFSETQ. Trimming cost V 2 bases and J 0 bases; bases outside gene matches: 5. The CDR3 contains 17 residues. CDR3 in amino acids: CASSLEGALSGANVLTF. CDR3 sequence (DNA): TGCGCCAGCAGCTTAGAGGGGGCACTCTCTGGGGCCAACGTCCTGACTTTC.

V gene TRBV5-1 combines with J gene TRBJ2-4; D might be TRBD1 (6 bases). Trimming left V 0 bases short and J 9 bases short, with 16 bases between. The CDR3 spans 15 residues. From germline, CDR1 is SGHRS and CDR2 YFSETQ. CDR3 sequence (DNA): TGCGCCAGCAGCTTGGTAGGTACAGGGTCGGTCATTCAGTACTTC. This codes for CASSLVGTGSVIQYF.

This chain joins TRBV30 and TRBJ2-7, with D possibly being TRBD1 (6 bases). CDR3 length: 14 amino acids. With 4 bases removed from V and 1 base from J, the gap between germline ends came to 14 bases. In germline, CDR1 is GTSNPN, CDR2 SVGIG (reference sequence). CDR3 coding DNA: TGTGCCTGGAAGGCAGGGGCCGCGTCCTACGAGCAGTACTTC. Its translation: CAWKAGAASYEQYF.

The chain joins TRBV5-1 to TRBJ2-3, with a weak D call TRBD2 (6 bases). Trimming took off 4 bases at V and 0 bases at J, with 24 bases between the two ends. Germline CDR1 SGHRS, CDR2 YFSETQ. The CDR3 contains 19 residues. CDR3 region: CASSVLGSVGATSTDTQYF. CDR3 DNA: TGCGCCAGCAGCGTACTCGGGAGTGTGGGAGCTACTAGCACAGATACGCAGTATTTT.

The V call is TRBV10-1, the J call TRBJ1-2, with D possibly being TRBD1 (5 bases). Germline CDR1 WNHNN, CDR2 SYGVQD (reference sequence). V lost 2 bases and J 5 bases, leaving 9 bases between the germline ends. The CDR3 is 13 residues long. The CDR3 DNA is TGCGCCAGCAGTGAGACGGGGGGATATGGCTACACCTTC. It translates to CASSETGGYGYTF.

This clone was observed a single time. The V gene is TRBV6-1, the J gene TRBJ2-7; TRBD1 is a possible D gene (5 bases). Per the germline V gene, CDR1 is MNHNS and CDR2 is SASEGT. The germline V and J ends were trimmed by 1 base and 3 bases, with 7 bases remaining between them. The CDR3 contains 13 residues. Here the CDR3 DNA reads TGTGCCAGCAGTGAAGTTAGGGGCTACGAGCAGTACTTC. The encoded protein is CASSEVRGYEQYF.

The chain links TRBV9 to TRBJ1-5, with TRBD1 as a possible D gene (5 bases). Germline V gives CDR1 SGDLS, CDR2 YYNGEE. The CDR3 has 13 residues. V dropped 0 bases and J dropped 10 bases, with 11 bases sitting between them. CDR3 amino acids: CASSVDLRDPQHF. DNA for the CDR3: TGTGCCAGCAGCGTAGATCTCAGGGATCCCCAGCATTTT.

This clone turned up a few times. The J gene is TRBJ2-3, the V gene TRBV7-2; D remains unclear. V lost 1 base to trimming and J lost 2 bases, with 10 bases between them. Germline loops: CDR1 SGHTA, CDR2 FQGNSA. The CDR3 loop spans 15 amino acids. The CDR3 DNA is TGTGCCAGCAGCTTAGACGCTGGGCCCACAGATACGCAGTATTTT. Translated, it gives CASSLDAGPTDTQYF. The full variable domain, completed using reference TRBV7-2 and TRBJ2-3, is GAGVSQSPSNKVTEKGKDVELRCDPISGHTALYWYRQSLGQGLEFLIYFQGNSAPDKSGLPSDRFSAERTGGSVSTLTIQRTQQEDSAVYLCASSLDAGPTDTQYFGPGTRLTVL.

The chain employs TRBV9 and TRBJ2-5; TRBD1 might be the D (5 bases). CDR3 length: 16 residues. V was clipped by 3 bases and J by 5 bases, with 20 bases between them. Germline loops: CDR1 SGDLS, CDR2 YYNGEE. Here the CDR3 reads CASSDHPTQGRETQYF. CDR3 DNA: TGTGCCAGCAGCGACCACCCGACCCAGGGTCGCGAGACCCAGTACTTC.

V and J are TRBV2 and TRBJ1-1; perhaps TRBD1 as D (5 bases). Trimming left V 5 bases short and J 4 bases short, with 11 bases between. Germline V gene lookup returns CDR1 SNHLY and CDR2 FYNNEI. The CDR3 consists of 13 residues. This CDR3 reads CASSYRGSTEAFF. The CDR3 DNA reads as TGTGCCAGCAGTTATCGGGGGTCCACTGAAGCTTTCTTT.

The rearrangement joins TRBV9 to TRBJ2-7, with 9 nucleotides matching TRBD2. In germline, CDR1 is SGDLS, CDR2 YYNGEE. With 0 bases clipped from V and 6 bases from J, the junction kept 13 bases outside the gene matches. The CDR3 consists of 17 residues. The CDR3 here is CASSVGGSGGYSAEQYF. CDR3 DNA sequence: TGTGCCAGCAGCGTAGGAGGTAGCGGGGGTTACTCTGCCGAGCAGTACTTC.

The CDR3 DNA reads TGTGCCAGTAGTGGCCGGGGTCCTTCTAGCACAGATACGCAGTATTTT. Translation: CASSGRGPSSTDTQYF. V usage is TRBV19 and J usage is TRBJ2-3; tentative D call: TRBD2 (5 bases). The CDR3 is made up of 16 amino acids. V was pared by 5 bases and J by 0 bases, with 15 bases between. Per the germline V gene, CDR1 is LNHDA and CDR2 is SQIVND (reference sequence).

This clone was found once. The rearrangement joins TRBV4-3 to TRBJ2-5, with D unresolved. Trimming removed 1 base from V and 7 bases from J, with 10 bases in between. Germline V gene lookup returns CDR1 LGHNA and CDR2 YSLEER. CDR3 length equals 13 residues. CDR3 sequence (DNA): TGCGCCAGCAGCCAAGGGCGGCTAGGGACCCAGTACTTC. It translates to CASSQGRLGTQYF.

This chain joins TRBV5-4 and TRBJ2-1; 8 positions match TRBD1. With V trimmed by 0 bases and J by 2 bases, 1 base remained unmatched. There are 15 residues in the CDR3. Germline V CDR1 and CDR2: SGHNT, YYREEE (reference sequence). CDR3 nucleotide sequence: TGTGCCAGCAGCTTGGACAGGGGGACCTACAATGAGCAGTTCTTC. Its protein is CASSLDRGTYNEQFF.

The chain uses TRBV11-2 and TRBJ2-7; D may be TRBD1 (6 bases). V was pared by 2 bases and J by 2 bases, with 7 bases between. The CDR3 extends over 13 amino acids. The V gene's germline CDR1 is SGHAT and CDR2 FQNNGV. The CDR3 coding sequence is TGTGCCAGCAGCTTACGGACAGCCTACGAGCAGTACTTC. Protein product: CASSLRTAYEQYF. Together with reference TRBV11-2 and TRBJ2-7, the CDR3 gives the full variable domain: EAGVAQSPRYKIIEKRQSVAFWCNPISGHATLYWYQQILGQGPKLLIQFQNNGVVDDSQLPKDRFSAERLKGVDSTLKIQPAKLEDSAVYLCASSLRTAYEQYFGPGTRLTVT.

In DNA, the CDR3 is TGTGCCAGCAGCTTAGGACAGGGTCCACAAGAGACCCAGTACTTC. Protein product: CASSLGQGPQETQYF. V and J are TRBV7-3 and TRBJ2-5; 8 bases are shared with TRBD1. The junction had 4 bases not matched to a gene; V was cut back by 2 bases and J by 2 bases. The CDR3 is 15 amino acids. The germline V gene encodes CDR1 SGHTA and CDR2 FQGTGA.

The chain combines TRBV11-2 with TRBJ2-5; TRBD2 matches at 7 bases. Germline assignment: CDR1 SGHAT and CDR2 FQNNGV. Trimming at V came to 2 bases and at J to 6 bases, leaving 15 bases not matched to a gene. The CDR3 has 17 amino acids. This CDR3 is CASSLHWGGVALQTQYF. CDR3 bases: TGTGCCAGCAGCTTACATTGGGGGGGGGTCGCCCTGCAGACCCAGTACTTC.

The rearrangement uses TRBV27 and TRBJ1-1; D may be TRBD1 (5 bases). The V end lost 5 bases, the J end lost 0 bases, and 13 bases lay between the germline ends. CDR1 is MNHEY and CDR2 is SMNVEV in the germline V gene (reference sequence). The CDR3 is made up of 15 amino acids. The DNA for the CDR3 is TGTGCCAGCAGTCCCCGACAGTTCATGAACACTGAAGCTTTCTTT. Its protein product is CASSPRQFMNTEAFF.

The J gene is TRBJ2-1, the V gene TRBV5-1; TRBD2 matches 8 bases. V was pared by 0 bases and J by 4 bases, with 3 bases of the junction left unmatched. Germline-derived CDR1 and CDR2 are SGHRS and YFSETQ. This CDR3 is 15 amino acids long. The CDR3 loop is CASSLAAGAYNEQFF. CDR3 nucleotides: TGCGCCAGCAGCTTGGCAGCGGGGGCTTACAATGAGCAGTTCTTC.

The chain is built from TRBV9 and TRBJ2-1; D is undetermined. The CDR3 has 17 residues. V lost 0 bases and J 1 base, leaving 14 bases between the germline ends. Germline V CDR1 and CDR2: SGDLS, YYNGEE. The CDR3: CASSVALVAASYNEQFF. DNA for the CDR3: TGTGCCAGCAGCGTAGCCCTGGTGGCGGCTTCCTACAATGAGCAGTTCTTC. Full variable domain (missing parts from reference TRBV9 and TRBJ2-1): DSGVTQTPKHLITATGQRVTLRCSPRSGDLSVYWYQQSLDQGLQFLIQYYNGEERAKGNILERFSAQQFPDLHSELNLSSLELGDSALYFCASSVALVAASYNEQFFGPGTRLTVL.

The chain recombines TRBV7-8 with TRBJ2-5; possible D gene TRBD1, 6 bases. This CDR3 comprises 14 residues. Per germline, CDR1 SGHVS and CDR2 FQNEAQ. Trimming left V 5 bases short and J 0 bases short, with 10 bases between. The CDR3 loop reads CASSRTANQETQYF. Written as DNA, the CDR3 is TGTGCCAGCAGCCGGACAGCTAACCAAGAGACCCAGTACTTC.